This T cell receptor (beta chain) came from a study of beta chain features in type 1 diabetes (dated by TCRdb to 2016 to 2018). In the study overall: No differences in mean age, gender distribution, total cell number or subset yield were found between patients and healthy donors. A total of about 100 million sorted cells were examined across all samples, and RNA yield correlated strongly with the number of cells per subset. The study compared the TCRB repertoires of sorted circulating CD4+ T cell subsets in recently diagnosed type 1 diabetes patients with those in matched healthy donors. Regulatory and stem cell-like memory subsets were isolated from only 8 patients and about eight healthy donors, whereas naive and central memory subsets came from all 30 or so donors.

A single peripheral blood draw of approximately 100 mL on average was collected from each donor into heparinised tubes. A BD FACSAria II was used to sort naive, central memory, regulatory and stem cell-like memory CD4+ T cells with a panel that included CD45RO, CCR7, CD25, CD127, CD95 and CD27. Purity was above 95% for every sorted population. Right away, PBMCs were isolated by Lymphoprep density gradient centrifugation and were stained directly, with no culture step. Samples were stained and sorted in pairs, with one healthy donor and one patient per experiment, so that batch effects were minimized. In its sample, this clone was seen a few times. What this receptor recognizes is not known. Base qualities are not recorded, but no much larger clone differs from it by a single base. The entire amount of isolated RNA was reverse transcribed using the High Capacity cDNA Reverse Transcription Kit, so the sequenced TCRB transcripts were expressed ones. Deep immunoSEQ sequencing was performed on naive, central memory and regulatory T cell samples, with an average of roughly 3.6 million total reads per sample. Sorted cells were lysed in RLT buffer, and RNA was extracted using DNase-treated RNeasy Micro or Mini kits according to cell number. Each cell subset was processed on its own to prevent cross-contamination, while patient and healthy donor samples were processed together. Using the immunoSEQ multiplex PCR, TCRB sequences were amplified from cDNA into 87-bp fragments spanning the CDR3 region. Sequencing of the amplicons was performed on the Illumina HiSeq platform. The authors' pipeline ran thus. PCR bias was corrected computationally using synthetic template baselines, and reads within Hamming distance 2 were collapsed, with unmergeable singletons discarded. Reads were aligned against IMGT to assign V, D and J genes, CDR3 length and insertions or deletions at six rearrangement sites. Within each subset, clonotype counts were normalized to the number of sorted cells before true diversity and Gini coefficients were calculated with the tcR R package. The overlap coefficient, calculated on TCRB nucleotide sequences, was used to measure repertoire sharing. Here the immuneACCESS table is served through TCRdb, limited to in-frame sequences with V and J called. Missing clones are a known gap in these copies; in checked studies unresolved V genes cover under half, and the rest lacks a known reason. D and trimming were read from the DNA, whereas the V and J calls and clone size are those reported in that table. The sample has about 390,000 clones on record, about 10% of them singletons. The ten largest make up about 0.64% of the sample.

The germline V gene provides CDR1 SGDLS and CDR2 YYNGEE. Its CDR3 holds 17 amino acids, cysteine through phenylalanine. Only the CDR3 region is kept as DNA, spanning 51 bases read in frame from base 1. Here V drops 4 bases and J drops 7 bases, and the junction holds 9 bases not matched to any gene. Broad study findings and their caveats: Patients with type 1 diabetes made fewer insertions and deleted more nucleotides at VDJ recombination sites, implying thymic rearrangement abnormalities. Because small numbers of individuals were included in the HLA sub-analyses, any influence of HLA type on TCRB rearrangement was left unresolved. Type 1 diabetes patients showed a moderate but significant shortening of TCRB CDR3 length in all four CD4+ subsets. Because cDNA was sequenced instead of genomic DNA, activated cells with high expression could be over-represented, although the groups did not differ in activation or CD3 levels. Shorter templates might be favored by PCR, yet because patient and control samples were amplified and corrected together, any such skew would affect both groups equally. The naive, central memory and regulatory TCRB repertoires appeared to resemble one another more closely among patients than among healthy donors.

This receptor chain uses TRBV9 and TRBJ2-2, and TRBD2 matches 14 of the central bases. What was sequenced was central memory CD4+ T cells from blood. The origin of this receptor is a man younger than 40 with type 1 diabetes. The CDR3: CASSSGLAGEDGGELFF. DNA sequence: TGTGCCAGCAGCTCGGGACTAGCGGGAGAGGATGGCGGGGAGCTGTTTTTT.